Listed below are T cell receptor beta chains from one sample, sequenced in a study of T cells in Graves' hyperthyroidism and ophthalmopathy. Using its own MiXCR run on the multiplex PCR reads, TCRdb lists one record per CDR3 protein. The sample has some 500,000 distinct CDR3 sequences; around 22% are singletons. Sequencing used blood. These receptors were obtained from a woman in her 30s with Graves' ophthalmopathy. Both conserved end residues are part of each CDR3. Each record gives: clone size, V gene, CDR3 protein. Clone size is given for some rows only: seen once, a few or many times, or a class if the clone is expanded.

clone_size: many; v_call: TRBV12-3/TRBV12-4; cdr3_aa: CASTYLGENTIYF
clone_size: many; v_call: TRBV6-1; cdr3_aa: CAIVGGTEAFF
clone_size: NA; v_call: TRBV12-3/TRBV12-4; cdr3_aa: CASSPLAGGPYEQYF
clone_size: many; v_call: TRBV27; cdr3_aa: CASSSLNTGELFF
clone_size: many; v_call: TRBV7-8; cdr3_aa: CASSLDGNSGANVLTF
clone_size: many; v_call: TRBV5-1; cdr3_aa: CASSWEAGIQYF
clone_size: many; v_call: TRBV27; cdr3_aa: CASSFGGGYYEQYF
clone_size: few; v_call: TRBV6-1; cdr3_aa: CASSDPGGNSGNTIYF
clone_size: NA; v_call: TRBV6-1; cdr3_aa: CASSEVLAGIRETQYF
clone_size: NA; v_call: TRBV15; cdr3_aa: CATSRGGPTDTQYF
clone_size: NA; v_call: TRBV3-1; cdr3_aa: CASSQGRVETQYF
clone_size: many; v_call: TRBV6-1; cdr3_aa: CASSRDRGMNTEAFF
clone_size: many; v_call: TRBV6-2/TRBV6-3; cdr3_aa: CASSYNRGAGELFF
clone_size: few; v_call: TRBV19; cdr3_aa: CASSIAGAFGELFF
clone_size: NA; v_call: TRBV6-1; cdr3_aa: CASSGEAGGFYEQYF
clone_size: many; v_call: TRBV11-2; cdr3_aa: CASSLDGRDAEQYF
clone_size: many; v_call: TRBV20-1; cdr3_aa: CSARDPRGGPETQYF
clone_size: once; v_call: TRBV20-1; cdr3_aa: CSARDSSGGETQYF
clone_size: NA; v_call: TRBV6-2/TRBV6-3; cdr3_aa: CASSLGTGKSGYGYTF
clone_size: many; v_call: TRBV6-1; cdr3_aa: CASSGGYRARQPQHF
clone_size: NA; v_call: TRBV20-1; cdr3_aa: CSARDNGEQYF
clone_size: few; v_call: TRBV2; cdr3_aa: CASRKGAGAHGETQYF
clone_size: few; v_call: TRBV20-1; cdr3_aa: CSVRRGSTYEQYF
clone_size: few; v_call: TRBV6-2/TRBV6-3; cdr3_aa: CASSYYGDDYQPYREQYF
clone_size: many; v_call: TRBV12-3/TRBV12-4; cdr3_aa: CASSDDKNPNYGYTF
clone_size: many; v_call: TRBV12-3/TRBV12-4; cdr3_aa: CASSTRDSRNSPLHF
clone_size: NA; v_call: TRBV2; cdr3_aa: CASNPRGGRLYEQYF
clone_size: once; v_call: TRBV6-1; cdr3_aa: CASSEVVTRTGNEQYF
clone_size: many; v_call: TRBV13; cdr3_aa: CASSDRLAGAYEQYF
clone_size: many; v_call: TRBV6-2/TRBV6-3; cdr3_aa: CASRSPSRGSGTDYEQYF
clone_size: NA; v_call: TRBV6-5; cdr3_aa: CASSYGQFSGNTIYF
clone_size: many; v_call: TRBV19; cdr3_aa: CASRPDLTQNTEAFF
clone_size: many; v_call: TRBV6-5; cdr3_aa: CASRPGTGGGQPQHF
clone_size: many; v_call: TRBV7-2; cdr3_aa: CASSPGQGAHQPQHF
clone_size: many; v_call: TRBV5-1; cdr3_aa: CASRLSGEYYEQYF
clone_size: many; v_call: TRBV12-3/TRBV12-4; cdr3_aa: CASSQRGGIGELFF
clone_size: NA; v_call: TRBV6-1; cdr3_aa: CASKGARNTIYF
clone_size: few; v_call: TRBV20-1; cdr3_aa: CSATDYRVGSNQPQHF
clone_size: NA; v_call: TRBV5-1; cdr3_aa: CASTQGQSQETQYF
clone_size: NA; v_call: TRBV12-3/TRBV12-4; cdr3_aa: CASREPDTANTGELFF
clone_size: many; v_call: TRBV2; cdr3_aa: CASSEARGSGYGYTF